These 20 T cell receptor beta chains were sequenced from one sample in a study of T cells in women clearing cervical HPV infection. The assay was immunoSEQ multiplex PCR, and TCRdb's table has in-frame clones only and misses some. The sample holds about 26,000 clones. What was sequenced was blood buffy coat. The receptor set was obtained from a woman aged 18 to 75 with a cervical HPV16 infection that either progressed to CIN3+ or cleared (not recorded which).

A note on this clone: The missing CDR3 end, 3 residues past where the read stops, is filled in from the germline J gene. This chain uses TRBV20-1 with TRBJ2-5, with 7 bases lining up with TRBD2. The CDR3 spans 14 residues. The V segment lost 0 bases and the J segment 1 base; nucleotides outside the gene matches: 2. Germline CDR1 reads DFQATT; CDR2 reads SNEGSKA (reference sequence). CDR3 in amino acids: CSARESSGQETQYF. The CDR3 DNA, read in part, is TGCAGTGCTAGAGAATCTAGCGGCCAAGAGACC.

As concerns this clone: Read sequence stops 3 residues before the CDR3 end, and the germline J gene provides the missing end. V usage is TRBV18 and J usage is TRBJ1-2, with 8 bases lining up with TRBD1. The CDR3 has 15 amino acids. Germline-derived CDR1 and CDR2 are KGHSH and LQKENI. CDR3 protein: CASSPPGRDRYDYTF. CDR3 DNA, as far as it was read: TGTGCCAGCTCACCTCCCGGTAGGGACAGGTACGAC.

With respect to this clone: The read ends 3 residues shy of where the CDR3 ends; the end is completed using the germline J gene. The chain links TRBV19 to TRBJ2-3; 8 bases line up with TRBD2. This CDR3 region has 16 residues. Unmatched junction bases numbered 4, after V lost 2 bases and J lost 0 bases. Germline CDR1 is LNHDA and CDR2 is SQIVND (reference sequence). The CDR3 loop is CASSISRGGSTDTQYF. The part of the CDR3 DNA that was read is TGTGCCAGTAGTATATCTCGCGGGGGGAGCACAGATACG.

To note about this clone: Coverage ceases 3 residues before the CDR3 finishes, and the germline J gene fills in the end. The chain carries TRBV18 and TRBJ2-7; D might be TRBD1 (5 bases). CDR3 length: 14 amino acids. CDR1 is KGHSH and CDR2 is LQKENI in the germline V gene. With 2 bases removed from V and 5 bases from J, the gap between germline ends came to 13 bases. The covered CDR3 bases are TGTGCCAGCTCACCAGAAGACAGTTACCACGAG. Translating gives CASSPEDSYHE. The full-length CDR3 reads as CASSPEDSYHEQYF. Drawing the rest from reference TRBV18 and TRBJ2-7, the complete variable domain is NAGVMQNPRHLVRRRGQEARLRCSPMKGHSHVYWYRQLPEEGLKFMVYLQKENIIDESGMPKERFSAEFPKEGPSILRIQQVVRGDSAAYFCASSPEDSYHEQYFGPGTRLTVT.

This chain's CDR3 is CASGPGQGSQETQYF. The part of the CDR3 DNA that was read is TGTGCCAGCGGGCCAGGGCAGGGTAGCCAAGAGACG. The genes are TRBV7-6 and TRBJ2-3, with D possibly TRBD1 on 5 matching bases. The CDR3 end lies 3 residues beyond the end of the read and is filled in from the germline J gene. This CDR3 contains 15 residues. Germline CDR1 is SGHVS and CDR2 is FNYEAQ. Together with reference TRBV7-6 and TRBJ2-3, the CDR3 gives the full variable domain: GAGVSQSPRYKVTKRGQDVALRCDPISGHVSLYWYRQALGQGPEFLTYFNYEAQQDKSGLPNDRFSAERPEGSISTLTIQRTEQRDSAMYRCASGPGQGSQETQYFGPGTRLTVL.

As to this clone: The CDR3 goes on 3 residues after the read ends, and that part is filled in from the germline J gene. The J gene is TRBJ2-1, the V gene TRBV29-1; D is undetermined. CDR3 length: 15 residues. Germline CDR1 reads SQVTM; CDR2 reads ANQGSEA. Trimming left V 4 bases short and J 0 bases short, with 13 bases between. This CDR3 reads CSVGALLSSYNEQFF. The part of the CDR3 DNA that was read is TGCAGCGTTGGTGCCCTCCTCAGCTCCTACAATGAG.

About this clone: The read ends 3 residues before the CDR3 terminus; that terminus is restored from the germline J gene. The rearrangement joins TRBV7-9 to TRBJ2-5, with TRBD2 matching 9 bases. This CDR3 is 15 amino acids long. V lost 2 bases, J lost 1 base, and 2 bases stayed unmatched. Germline values: CDR1 SEHNR, CDR2 FQNEAQ (reference sequence). The CDR3 spells CASSLLAGIQETQYF. The sequenced part of the CDR3 DNA is TGTGCCAGCAGCTTACTAGCGGGAATCCAAGAGACC.

Remarks on this clone: From the germline J gene comes the end of the CDR3, since the read stops 3 residues before it. V usage is TRBV27 and J usage is TRBJ2-2, with 10 nucleotides matching TRBD2. Germline CDR1 and CDR2: MNHEY and SMNVEV (reference sequence). Losses at the gene ends were 6 bases for V and 1 base for J; bases not matched to a gene: 5. This CDR3 is built from 16 residues. The chain's CDR3 is CASSNLAGGNTGELFF. CDR3 DNA (partial): TGTGCCAGCAGCAACTTAGCGGGGGGGAACACCGGGGAG.

As regards this clone: The DNA ends 3 residues before the CDR3 does, and the rest of the CDR3 is filled in from the germline J gene. The V and J genes are TRBV18 and TRBJ1-5; D is uncertain. The CDR3 is 13 residues long. Deletions cut 6 bases from V and 0 bases from J, with 6 bases between. Germline V lookup: CDR1 KGHSH, CDR2 LQKENI. The CDR3 region is CASSKASNQPQHF. The sequenced CDR3 bases are TGTGCCAGCTCTAAGGCTAGCAATCAGCCC. Full variable domain (remainder filled in from reference TRBV18 and TRBJ1-5): NAGVMQNPRHLVRRRGQEARLRCSPMKGHSHVYWYRQLPEEGLKFMVYLQKENIIDESGMPKERFSAEFPKEGPSILRIQQVVRGDSAAYFCASSKASNQPQHFGDGTRLSIL.

Incomplete CDR3 DNA: TGTGCCAGCAGCCATCGGACAGGCGGCGGCGGGGAG. Residues: CASSHRTGGGGE. The CDR3 in full is CASSHRTGGGGELFF. This rearrangement joins TRBV7-2 to TRBJ2-2, with 7 bases fitting TRBD1. The read ends 3 residues shy of where the CDR3 ends; the end is completed using the germline J gene. This CDR3 has 15 residues. Germline CDR1 is SGHTA and CDR2 is FQGNSA. V lost 5 bases and J lost 7; bases outside the gene matches: 10.

Note on this clone: The CDR3 is cut off 3 residues early in the read; its end comes from the germline J gene. V and J are TRBV6-2 or TRBV6-3 and TRBJ2-2; the D is unclear. V was cut by 7 bases and J by 4 bases, with 10 bases left in between. This CDR3 region has 13 residues. Per the germline V gene, CDR1 is MNHEY and CDR2 is SVGEGT. The part of the CDR3 DNA that was read is TGTGCCAGCACAAGCGTGAGCACCGGGGAG. Its protein is CASTSVSTGE. The CDR3 as a whole reads CASTSVSTGELFF.

In regard to this clone: The read terminates 3 residues before the CDR3 end, so the remaining end is supplied by the germline J gene. J is TRBJ2-5 and V is TRBV25-1; TRBD2 matches at 10 bases. The germline V gene encodes CDR1 MGHDK and CDR2 SYGVNS. This CDR3 contains 16 residues. J gave up 5 bases and V 1 base, and 7 bases lay outside the gene matches. The DNA read from the CDR3 is TGTGCCAGCAGTGAATGGAGAGCGGGGGGGCTGGAGACC. This encodes CASSEWRAGGLET. The entire CDR3 is CASSEWRAGGLETQYF.

Regarding this clone: With the read ending 3 residues before the CDR3 end, the germline J gene is used to fill in that end. The J gene is TRBJ1-2, the V gene TRBV20-1; tentative D call: TRBD1 (5 bases). V dropped 5 bases and J dropped 7 bases, with 8 bases sitting between them. Germline-derived CDR1 and CDR2 are DFQATT and SNEGSKA (reference sequence). The CDR3 contains 10 residues. CDR3 DNA, as far as it was read: TGCAGTGCTTCAGGGTTTGGC. Protein product: CSASGFG. The full CDR3 sequence reads CSASGFGYTF.

The CDR3 sequence is CASSEGLGTDTQYF. The covered CDR3 bases are TGTGCCAGCAGTGAGGGGCTGGGCACAGATACG. The chain links TRBV6-1 to TRBJ2-3, with a possible D match to TRBD1 (5 bases). Read sequence stops 3 residues before the CDR3 end, and the germline J gene provides the missing end. Trimming cost V 3 bases and J 1 base, with 8 bases left between them. The CDR3 length is 14 residues. Germline lookup yields CDR1 MNHNS and CDR2 SASEGT.

Worth noting for this clone: The CDR3 extends 3 residues past the end of the read, so its final part is completed from the germline J gene. The rearrangement joins TRBV19 to TRBJ1-5; weak D call: TRBD1 (5 bases). The CDR3 is 14 residues long. CDR1 and CDR2 (germline): LNHDA, SQIVND (reference sequence). V dropped 8 bases and J dropped 2 bases, with 13 bases sitting between them. The CDR3 reads CASSGQGGNQPQHF. The CDR3 DNA, read in part, is TGTGCCAGTTCCGGGCAGGGAGGCAATCAGCCC.

A note on this clone: The CDR3 end is not reached by the read, which stops 3 residues before it; the germline J gene fills it in. This same CDR3 is encoded by further DNA sequences in the sample. This chain uses TRBV19 with TRBJ2-3; 8 bases align to TRBD1. This CDR3 has 15 residues. Unmatched junction bases numbered 7, after V lost 7 bases and J lost 1 base. Germline lookup yields CDR1 LNHDA and CDR2 SQIVND (reference sequence). Partial CDR3 DNA: TGTGCCAGTAATCTCCTGACAGGGGGCACAGATACG. Its translation: CASNLLTGGTDT. The whole CDR3 reads CASNLLTGGTDTQYF. Complete variable domain (other parts from reference TRBV19 and TRBJ2-3): DGGITQSPKYLFRKEGQNVTLSCEQNLNHDAMYWYRQDPGQGLRLIYYSQIVNDFQKGDIAEGYSVSREKKESFPLTVTSAQKNPTAFYLCASNLLTGGTDTQYFGPGTRLTVL.

A note on this clone: The read terminates 3 residues before the CDR3 end, so the remaining end is supplied by the germline J gene. This sequence joins TRBV7-9 and TRBJ1-3; D unclear. Trimming took 4 bases from V and 4 from J, leaving 8 bases between them. The CDR3 covers 13 residues. Germline V gene lookup returns CDR1 SEHNR and CDR2 FQNEAQ (reference sequence). CDR3 sequence reads: CASSSHSGNTIYF. The CDR3 DNA, read in part, is TGTGCCAGCAGCTCCCATAGCGGAAACACC.

Notes on this clone: From the germline J gene comes the end of the CDR3, since the read stops 3 residues before it. The chain has TRBV20-1 and TRBJ2-3; D is undetermined. CDR3 length: 11 amino acids. CDR1 is DFQATT, CDR2 SNEGSKA, per germline (reference sequence). Trimming took 2 bases from V and 6 from J, leaving 6 bases between them. This CDR3 is CSARIGDTQYF. CDR3 DNA, as far as it was read: TGCAGTGCTAGAATCGGGGATACG.

On this clone itself: The CDR3 is cut off 3 residues early in the read; its end comes from the germline J gene. The chain carries TRBV6-2 or TRBV6-3 and TRBJ1-1, with D maybe TRBD1 (6 bases). The germline gives CDR1 MNHEY, CDR2 SVGEGT. There are 13 residues in the CDR3. V dropped 7 bases and J dropped 0 bases, with 9 bases sitting between them. The covered CDR3 bases are TGTGCCAGCACCGACAGGATGAACACTGAA. Protein sequence: CASTDRMNTE. The CDR3 in its entirety is CASTDRMNTEAFF.

About this clone: Read sequence stops 3 residues before the CDR3 end, and the germline J gene provides the missing end. The chain recombines TRBV5-1 with TRBJ2-2, with TRBD1 as a possible D gene (5 bases). The CDR3 consists of 16 residues. Germline V gene sequence: CDR1 SGHRS, CDR2 YFSETQ. The CDR3 sequence: CASSLDRSSYNSPLFF. The part of the CDR3 DNA that was read is TGCGCCAGCAGCTTGGACAGGAGCTCCTATAATTCACCG.